These T cell receptor beta chains were read from a single sample in a study of cytomegalovirus exposure and HLA in healthy donors. Some clones are missing from TCRdb's copy, which holds only in-frame ones; the method was immunoSEQ multiplex PCR. The table shows fewer than 200,000 clones, with roughly 13% occurring only once. Sequenced material: PBMCs. The receptors stem from a man in his forties or fifties in good health and CMV-seropositive. Each CDR3 is given with its conserved first and last residue. The D gene is left open where the match is weak. Not every row has a clone size; where given, it reads once, few, many or a size class.

j_gene: TRBJ1-6; v_gene: TRBV18; d_gene: TRBD1; abundance: few; CDR3nt: TGTGCCAGCTCACCGCGGACAGGGAATAATTCACCCCTCCACTTT; CDR3aa: CASSPRTGNNSPLHF
j_gene: TRBJ2-4; v_gene: TRBV18; d_gene: TRBD1; abundance: .; CDR3nt: TGTGCCAGCCAGGACAGGGGCTTGGAAAACATTCAGTACTTC; CDR3aa: CASQDRGLENIQYF
j_gene: TRBJ2-3; v_gene: TRBV9; d_gene: TRBD1; abundance: .; CDR3nt: TGTGCCAGCAGCGCCACCCAGGGGGTGACAGATACGCAGTATTTT; CDR3aa: CASSATQGVTDTQYF
j_gene: TRBJ2-5; v_gene: TRBV9; d_gene: .; abundance: .; CDR3nt: TGTGCCAGCAGCGTTCAGGCGGCGGGGGAGACCCAGTACTTC; CDR3aa: CASSVQAAGETQYF
j_gene: TRBJ1-2; v_gene: TRBV28; d_gene: .; abundance: .; CDR3nt: TGTGCCAGCAGTTTAATGGGGGCGCGGGTCTATGGCTACACCTTC; CDR3aa: CASSLMGARVYGYTF
j_gene: TRBJ1-5; v_gene: TRBV7-8; d_gene: .; abundance: few; CDR3nt: TGTGCCAGCAGCCCGGGGGTTCTTCAGCCCCAGCATTTT; CDR3aa: CASSPGVLQPQHF
j_gene: TRBJ1-4; v_gene: TRBV10-3; d_gene: .; abundance: few; CDR3nt: TGTGCCATCAGTGACCCCGGGCGGCAGGGCCGGGCTGAAAAACTGTTTTTT; CDR3aa: CAISDPGRQGRAEKLFF
j_gene: TRBJ1-2; v_gene: TRBV27; d_gene: .; abundance: .; CDR3nt: TGTGCCAGCAGTTTCGGTCCGGGTTCGAACTATGGCTACACCTTC; CDR3aa: CASSFGPGSNYGYTF
j_gene: TRBJ1-4; v_gene: TRBV19; d_gene: .; abundance: few; CDR3nt: TGTGCCAGTAGGCCGGGACGGGGGAATGAAAAACTGTTTTTT; CDR3aa: CASRPGRGNEKLFF
j_gene: TRBJ2-1; v_gene: TRBV4-3; d_gene: .; abundance: .; CDR3nt: TGCGCCAGCAGCCGGCGACTCTTGCCGTTCTACAATGAGCAGTTCTTC; CDR3aa: CASSRRLLPFYNEQFF
j_gene: TRBJ2-5; v_gene: TRBV5-4; d_gene: .; abundance: few; CDR3nt: TGTGCCAGCAGCTTGCCCCCCCTTGTGGAGACCCAGTACTTC; CDR3aa: CASSLPPLVETQYF
j_gene: TRBJ2-5; v_gene: TRBV11-3; d_gene: .; abundance: few; CDR3nt: TGTGCCAGCAGCTCCCGGGGCCGGGGGAAAGAGACCCAGTACTTC; CDR3aa: CASSSRGRGKETQYF